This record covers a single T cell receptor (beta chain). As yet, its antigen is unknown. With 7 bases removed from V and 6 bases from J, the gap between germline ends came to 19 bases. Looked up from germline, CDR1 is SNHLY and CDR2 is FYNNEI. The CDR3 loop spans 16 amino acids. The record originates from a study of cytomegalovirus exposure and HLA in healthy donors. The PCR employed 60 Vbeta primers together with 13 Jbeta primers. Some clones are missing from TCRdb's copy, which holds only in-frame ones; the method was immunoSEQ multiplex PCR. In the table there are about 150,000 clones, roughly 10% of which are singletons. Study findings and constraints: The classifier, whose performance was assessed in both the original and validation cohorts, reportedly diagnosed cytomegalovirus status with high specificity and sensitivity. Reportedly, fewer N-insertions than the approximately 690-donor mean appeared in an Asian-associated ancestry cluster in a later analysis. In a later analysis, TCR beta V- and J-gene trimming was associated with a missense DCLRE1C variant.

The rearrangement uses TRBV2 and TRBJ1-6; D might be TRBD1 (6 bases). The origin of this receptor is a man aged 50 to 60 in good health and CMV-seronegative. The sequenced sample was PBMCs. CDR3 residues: CASTAPGGSPNSPLHF. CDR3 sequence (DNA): TGTGCCAGCACCGCGCCGGGGGGCAGCCCTAATTCACCCCTCCACTTT.